The 21 T cell receptor beta chains below were found in one sample sequenced in a study of blood T cells in healthy people across ages (dated by TCRdb to 2014 to 2015). Library preparation employed 5' RACE. Sequencing relied on an Illumina HiSeq 2500. A second PCR of about 6 to 12 cycles was run with a J-beta primer mix and a sample-barcoded 5' primer. TCRdb reran the public reads through fastp at Q25 and MiXCR, keeping productive beta chains. When rows share a CDR3 protein, they turn into one entry using the most common DNA and genes. The sample profile shows approximately 800,000 distinct CDR3 sequences; 58% of them were found once. The top ten hold roughly 20% of the sample. The sample was blood. These TCRs come from a man aged 25 to 40 in good health.

In its sample, this clonotype was seen a few times. The CDR3, as DNA: TGCAGTGCTCCCCCACTGGGTACAGATACGCAGTATTTT. This sequence encodes CSAPPLGTDTQYF. This rearrangement joins TRBV20-1 to TRBJ2-3; D not resolved. Germline V gene sequence: CDR1 DFQATT, CDR2 SNEGSKA (reference sequence). This CDR3 is built from 13 residues. The V end was cut by 5 bases, the J end by 3 bases, with 12 bases between.

The rearrangement joins TRBV12-3 or TRBV12-4 to TRBJ1-2, with D tentatively TRBD1 (5 bases). Trimming left V 6 bases short and J 8 bases short, with 10 bases between. The CDR3 contains 11 residues. The CDR3 coding sequence is TGTGCCAGCAGGGACACGGGGGGCTACACCTTC. It is translated as CASRDTGGYTF.

V gene TRBV7-2 combines with J gene TRBJ2-1; D ambiguous. V was cut by 4 bases and J by 2 bases, with 12 bases left in between. Germline CDR1 SGHTA, CDR2 FQGNSA. This CDR3 spans 15 amino acids. This CDR3 reads CASSSVGSPYNEQFF. CDR3 in DNA: TGTGCCAGCAGCTCTGTAGGTAGCCCCTACAATGAGCAGTTCTTC. Looking up the rest from reference TRBV7-2 and TRBJ2-1 gives the full variable domain: GAGVSQSPSNKVTEKGKDVELRCDPISGHTALYWYRQSLGQGLEFLIYFQGNSAPDKSGLPSDRFSAERTGGSVSTLTIQRTQQEDSAVYLCASSSVGSPYNEQFFGPGTRLTVL.

The V and J genes are TRBV6-2 or TRBV6-3 and TRBJ1-2, with D perhaps matching TRBD1 (5 bases). Looked up from germline, CDR1 is MNHEY and CDR2 is SVGEGT. The CDR3 spans 15 residues. The V and J ends lost 4 bases and 0 bases respectively, with 12 bases between them. CDR3 DNA: TGTGCCAGCAGTTTGGGGGGAACGACTAACTATGGCTACACCTTC. This sequence encodes CASSLGGTTNYGYTF.

This chain joins TRBV11-3 and TRBJ2-1; 7 nucleotides line up with TRBD1. The CDR3 length is 14 residues. V lost 4 bases and J lost 6; bases outside the gene matches: 6. Germline-derived CDR1 and CDR2 are SGHNT and YENEEA. CDR3 coding DNA: TGTGCCAGCAGCTGGACAGGACAGGCCAATGAGCAGTTCTTC. It yields the protein CASSWTGQANEQFF.

This chain uses TRBV5-1 with TRBJ2-7, with 11 bases matching TRBD1. Germline lookup yields CDR1 SGHRS and CDR2 YFSETQ. Trimming removed 5 bases from V and 3 bases from J; junction bases left unmatched: 7. CDR3 length: 15 residues. CDR3 amino acids: CASRPGQGVLYEQYF. CDR3 coding DNA: TGCGCCAGCAGGCCGGGACAGGGGGTACTCTACGAGCAGTACTTC.

The rearrangement joins TRBV9 to TRBJ2-3, with D tentatively TRBD2 (5 bases). Germline CDR1 SGDLS, CDR2 YYNGEE. V shed 0 bases and J shed 6 bases, with 14 bases lying between them. The CDR3 spans 15 residues. The CDR3 coding sequence is TGTGCCAGCAGCGTAGACCCTAGCCCCGGGGATACGCAGTATTTT. This encodes CASSVDPSPGDTQYF.

This clonotype turned up a few times. The V gene is TRBV11-3, the J gene TRBJ2-1; D possibly uses TRBD1 or TRBD2 (5 bases each). The CDR3 has 15 residues. Germline lookup yields CDR1 SGHNT and CDR2 YENEEA. The V end lost 4 bases, the J end lost 0 bases, and 10 bases lay between the germline ends. CDR3 residues: CASSYEGSSYNEQFF. DNA of the CDR3: TGTGCCAGCAGCTACGAGGGGAGCTCCTACAATGAGCAGTTCTTC.

V and J are TRBV27 and TRBJ2-7; 9 nucleotides match TRBD2. CDR1 is MNHEY and CDR2 is SMNVEV in the germline V gene (reference sequence). Trimming took 7 bases from V and 6 from J; bases not matched to a gene: 16. The CDR3 runs to 16 residues. In nucleotides, the CDR3 is TGTGCCAGCACCCCAACAGTAGCGGGGGCATTCTCCGAGCAGTACTTC. Protein: CASTPTVAGAFSEQYF.

The J gene is TRBJ1-2, the V gene TRBV6-6, with D possibly TRBD1 on 5 matching bases. In germline, CDR1 is MNHNY, CDR2 SVGAGI (reference sequence). CDR3 length equals 15 residues. V was shortened by 6 bases and J by 4 bases, with 18 bases between the two germline ends. CDR3 coding DNA: TGTGCCAGCAGGCAACCGGGACGGGGGATCTATGGCTACACCTTC. It translates to CASRQPGRGIYGYTF.

The chain couples TRBV6-6 to TRBJ1-4, with D tentatively TRBD1 (6 bases). Trimming took off 0 bases at V and 13 bases at J, with 15 bases between the two ends. This CDR3 spans 14 amino acids. The germline V gene encodes CDR1 MNHNY and CDR2 SVGAGI (reference sequence). The CDR3 DNA reads TGTGCCAGCAGTTACTCGATGCCGGACAGAGGACTGTTTTTT. This gives the protein CASSYSMPDRGLFF.

The J gene is TRBJ2-7, the V gene TRBV20-1, with D unresolved. The CDR3 has 12 residues. The germline V gene has CDR1 DFQATT and CDR2 SNEGSKA (reference sequence). Deletions cut 4 bases from V and 0 bases from J, with 7 bases between. The CDR3 sequence is CSATKPSYEQYF. The CDR3 bases are TGCAGTGCTACTAAGCCCTCCTACGAGCAGTACTTC.

The CDR3 reads CANLGGTEAFF. The CDR3 region has the DNA TGTGCCAACCTTGGAGGCACTGAAGCTTTCTTT. V and J are TRBV2 and TRBJ1-1; D remains ambiguous. Germline lookup yields CDR1 SNHLY and CDR2 FYNNEI. V lost 10 bases and J 4 bases, leaving 10 bases between the germline ends. The CDR3 runs 11 residues.

A note on this clonotype: A read error may produce the germline difference seen at one junction end. The chain combines TRBV29-1 with TRBJ2-7, with TRBD1 identical over 7 bases. The germline gives CDR1 SQVTM, CDR2 ANQGSEA. The CDR3 is 14 amino acids. In DNA, the CDR3 is TGCAGCATTGAGTGGACAGGCCAGCGAGAGACCCAGTACTTT. It specifies CSIEWTGQRETQYF.

This clonotype has a handful of counts. The chain is built from TRBV10-3 and TRBJ2-3; TRBD2 aligns across 7 bases. V shed 5 bases and J 2 bases; nucleotides not matched to a gene: 13. The CDR3 has 17 residues. Germline lookup yields CDR1 ENHRY and CDR2 SYGVKD. The CDR3 region is CAISNPTGLADTDTQYF. The CDR3 DNA is TGTGCCATCAGTAATCCGACTGGGCTAGCGGACACAGATACGCAGTATTTT.

V is TRBV5-1 and J is TRBJ2-5; TRBD1 or TRBD2 may be the D gene (5 bases each). The CDR3 spans 15 residues. The germline V and J ends were trimmed by 6 bases and 1 base, with 16 bases remaining between them. Germline CDR1 is SGHRS and CDR2 is YFSETQ. CDR3 sequence (DNA): TGCGCCAGCACCAATCTCGGGGCTGTCCAAGAGACCCAGTACTTC. Encoded protein: CASTNLGAVQETQYF.

This clonotype came up many times. One base away lies a much larger clone, so this may be a sequencing read error. The V and J genes are TRBV7-2 and TRBJ2-1; tentative D call: TRBD2 (5 bases). V lost 6 bases, J lost 0 bases, and 9 bases lay in between. CDR3 length equals 14 residues. CDR1 SGHTA and CDR2 FQGNSA come from the germline V gene. In DNA form, the CDR3 reads TGTGCCAGCAGTTTGAGGGCCTCCTACAATGAGCAGTTCTTC. Its translation is CASSLRASYNEQFF.

The chain recombines TRBV7-9 with TRBJ2-2, with 9 bases fitting TRBD2. The CDR3 consists of 14 residues. The germline V gene encodes CDR1 SEHNR and CDR2 FQNEAQ (reference sequence). Trimming removed 7 bases from V and 4 bases from J; junction bases left unmatched: 4. CDR3 DNA sequence: TGTGCCAGCAACCCAGCGGGGGGCACCGGGGAGCTGTTTTTT. Its translation: CASNPAGGTGELFF.

The gene calls are TRBV5-1 and TRBJ1-6; no definite D call. Germline loops: CDR1 SGHRS, CDR2 YFSETQ. The CDR3 runs 13 residues. Trimming took 0 bases from V and 15 from J, leaving 13 bases between them. This chain's CDR3 is CASSLETAGDLHF. CDR3 nucleotides: TGCGCCAGCAGCTTGGAGACGGCCGGAGACCTCCACTTT.

This clonotype has just a few counts. The chain links TRBV29-1 to TRBJ2-1; no firm D call. V was trimmed by 6 bases and J by 5 bases, leaving 14 bases between them. This CDR3 contains 13 residues. Germline lookup yields CDR1 SQVTM and CDR2 ANQGSEA. CDR3 region: CSVLDGAHNEQFF. CDR3 in DNA: TGCAGCGTCCTTGACGGAGCCCACAATGAGCAGTTCTTC.

A remark on this clonotype: The junction does not match germline at one end; this may be a read error. As DNA, the CDR3 is TGTGCCTGCAGCTCGAGCGGGGGAAGCTACGAGCAGTACTTC. It codes for CACSSSGGSYEQYF. The chain recombines TRBV7-9 with TRBJ2-7; 8 bases are shared with TRBD2. CDR3 length: 14 residues. Germline CDR1 SEHNR, CDR2 FQNEAQ (reference sequence).